A single sample gave rise to the 28 T cell receptor beta chains below, sequenced in a study of shared clonotypes between healthy human individuals. The protocol was immunoSEQ multiplex PCR, while the TCRdb copy is restricted to in-frame clones and leaves out a portion. This table holds approximately 350,000 clones, around 72% found once. Specimen: memory CD4+ T cells sorted from blood. Subset: CD45RA-negative fraction. The receptors stem from a young man in good health.

The rearrangement links TRBV5-1 to TRBJ2-5; 8 bases align to TRBD1. CDR1 is SGHRS, CDR2 YFSETQ, per germline. This CDR3 contains 17 residues. The junction had 9 bases not matched to a gene; V was cut back by 0 bases and J by 2 bases. CDR3 coding DNA: TGCGCCAGCAGCTTGGGTACGCTGACAGGGGTGCAAGAGACCCAGTACTTC. This encodes CASSLGTLTGVQETQYF.

The chain uses TRBV5-5 and TRBJ2-3, with D perhaps assigned TRBD1 or TRBD2 (5 bases each). The CDR3 totals 16 residues. Germline CDR1 SGHKS, CDR2 YYEKEE (reference sequence). Trimming stripped 0 bases from V and 2 bases from J, with 13 bases between. The DNA of the CDR3 is TGTGCCAGCAGCTTGGGACGGGGCTCCAACACAGATACGCAGTATTTT. Protein: CASSLGRGSNTDTQYF.

The chain couples TRBV10-3 to TRBJ1-4, with a weak D call TRBD1 (6 bases). This CDR3 region has 15 residues. The germline CDR1 and CDR2 sequences are ENHRY and SYGVKD. V dropped 4 bases and J dropped 8 bases, with 17 bases sitting between them. The CDR3: CAISGGAGRNEKLFF. CDR3 nucleotide sequence: TGTGCCATCAGTGGGGGGGCAGGGAGGAACGAAAAACTGTTTTTT.

The chain employs TRBV27 and TRBJ1-4, with 9 nucleotides matching TRBD1. The CDR3 covers 14 residues. In germline, CDR1 is MNHEY, CDR2 SMNVEV (reference sequence). V was pared by 6 bases and J by 8 bases, with 7 bases of the junction left unmatched. CDR3 sequence: CASSVQGAREKLFF. The CDR3 DNA reads as TGTGCCAGCAGCGTACAGGGGGCGAGGGAAAAACTGTTTTTT.

The J gene is TRBJ2-7, the V gene TRBV6-6, with D possibly TRBD2 on 6 matching bases. V was trimmed by 6 bases and J by 4 bases, leaving 19 bases between them. The CDR3 covers 15 residues. Germline CDR1 and CDR2: MNHNY and SVGAGI (reference sequence). In DNA form, the CDR3 reads TGTGCCAGCAGCAACGAGGCGTGGAGGGCATACGAGCAGTACTTC. Protein: CASSNEAWRAYEQYF.

In this sample, this clone turned up a few times. The chain carries TRBV6-5 and TRBJ1-1; 7 bases match TRBD1. This CDR3 comprises 14 residues. J gave up 4 bases and V 5 bases, and 7 bases lay outside the gene matches. The germline V gene encodes CDR1 MNHEY and CDR2 SVGAGI. This chain's CDR3 is CASSPTGIGTEAFF. CDR3 nucleotide sequence: TGTGCCAGCAGTCCGACAGGGATTGGCACTGAAGCTTTCTTT.

J is TRBJ2-1 and V is TRBV19; weak D call: TRBD2 (5 bases). With 3 bases removed from V and 10 bases from J, the gap between germline ends came to 13 bases. From germline, CDR1 is LNHDA and CDR2 SQIVND (reference sequence). CDR3 size: 13 residues. The chain's CDR3 is CASSISTTWEQFF. The CDR3 DNA follows: TGTGCCAGTAGTATTTCGACTACCTGGGAGCAGTTCTTC.

This rearrangement joins TRBV7-9 to TRBJ2-3; D perhaps matches TRBD2 (6 bases). The germline gives CDR1 SEHNR, CDR2 FQNEAQ (reference sequence). The CDR3 covers 15 residues. Trimming shortened V by 2 bases and J by 2 bases, and 11 bases separated the two germline ends. The CDR3 nucleotides read TGTGCCAGCAGCTTATCGGGGGAACCCACAGATACGCAGTATTTT. Its translation is CASSLSGEPTDTQYF.

The V call is TRBV11-1, the J call TRBJ2-3, with D perhaps matching TRBD1 or TRBD2 (5 bases each). Between the trimmed V and J ends, which lost 6 bases and 7 bases, there was a span of 17 bases. CDR1 is SGHAT, CDR2 FQDESV, per germline (reference sequence). The CDR3 has 14 amino acids. CDR3 protein: CASSHRDPPYTQYF. The CDR3, as DNA: TGTGCCAGCAGTCACCGGGACCCCCCCTATACGCAGTATTTT.

This clone has just a few counts. CDR3 in DNA: TGTGCCAGCAGCCCCAAGACAGGGTTGAACACTGAAGCTTTCTTT. Translated, it gives CASSPKTGLNTEAFF. The J gene is TRBJ1-1, the V gene TRBV13; 7 bases fit TRBD1. CDR3 length equals 15 residues. The V and J ends lost 5 bases and 0 bases, in that order; junction bases with no gene match: 6. Germline CDR1 is PRHDT and CDR2 is FYEKMQ (reference sequence).

The chain is built from TRBV2 and TRBJ2-7; 8 bases fit TRBD1. The germline V gene has CDR1 SNHLY and CDR2 FYNNEI. This CDR3 contains 13 residues. The V segment lost 7 bases and the J segment 0 bases; nucleotides outside the gene matches: 2. The chain's CDR3 is CASNGQGSYEQYF. The DNA of the CDR3 is TGTGCCAGCAATGGACAGGGCTCCTACGAGCAGTACTTC.

The sample holds many counts of this clone. CDR3 amino acids: CASSWGQQGGYTF. CDR3 sequence (DNA): TGTGCCAGCAGTTGGGGACAGCAAGGCGGCTACACCTTC. V and J are TRBV27 and TRBJ1-2; 7 positions match TRBD1. CDR3 length equals 13 residues. The germline V gene has CDR1 MNHEY and CDR2 SMNVEV (reference sequence). J was trimmed by 8 bases and V by 4 bases; bases with no gene match: 7.

The chain has TRBV7-6 and TRBJ1-4, with 8 bases that match TRBD1. The CDR3 sequence is 14 residues long. Germline CDR1 is SGHVS and CDR2 is FNYEAQ. V trimming: 7 bases; J trimming: 8 bases; junction bases outside the gene matches: 9. The CDR3 sequence is CASTPGQEPEKLFF. The CDR3 DNA sequence: TGTGCCAGCACCCCGGGACAGGAGCCAGAAAAACTGTTTTTT.

Comments on this clone: Other DNA sequences in this specimen translate into the identical CDR3. In nucleotides, the CDR3 is TGTGCCAGCAGCCTAGGGAAGGGACAGCCCCAGCATTTT. Translating gives CASSLGKGQPQHF. The chain uses TRBV11-2 and TRBJ1-5; D remains unclear. The V end was cut by 5 bases, the J end by 7 bases, with 12 bases between. CDR1 and CDR2 from the germline V gene are SGHAT and FQNNGV. CDR3 length equals 13 residues.

This clone has a handful of counts. The V gene is TRBV11-1, the J gene TRBJ2-1, with TRBD1 as a possible D gene (5 bases). The V end was cut by 7 bases, the J end by 9 bases, with 13 bases between. The germline CDR1 and CDR2 sequences are SGHAT and FQDESV (reference sequence). The CDR3 runs to 12 residues. The CDR3 nucleotides read TGTGCCAGCACCTACCTTAGGGGTGAGCAGTTCTTC. Translation: CASTYLRGEQFF.

The chain recombines TRBV27 with TRBJ2-6, with 7 positions matching TRBD1. The CDR3 is made up of 16 amino acids. The germline V gene has CDR1 MNHEY and CDR2 SMNVEV (reference sequence). J gave up 1 base and V 6 bases, and 6 bases lay outside the gene matches. The CDR3 region is CASSRDSRSGANVLTF. DNA of the CDR3: TGTGCCAGCAGCCGGGACAGCCGTTCTGGGGCCAACGTCCTGACTTTC.

The rearrangement joins TRBV19 to TRBJ1-1; 8 nucleotides agree with TRBD1. Germline V lookup: CDR1 LNHDA, CDR2 SQIVND (reference sequence). The CDR3 loop spans 14 amino acids. V gave up 5 bases and J gave up 9 bases; unmatched junction bases: 11. CDR3 protein: CASSGDRLGAKAFF. DNA for the CDR3: TGTGCCAGTAGTGGGGACAGGCTAGGAGCAAAAGCTTTCTTT.

The chain carries TRBV19 and TRBJ2-7; 8 bases are shared with TRBD1. The CDR3 spans 15 residues. CDR1 is LNHDA, CDR2 SQIVND, per germline (reference sequence). V dropped 1 base and J dropped 6; count of bases not matched to a gene: 8. The CDR3 is CASSIAHGQGSEQYF. The CDR3 DNA reads TGTGCCAGTAGTATAGCTCATGGACAGGGCAGCGAGCAGTACTTC.

The rearrangement uses TRBV5-1 and TRBJ2-5; 8 bases line up with TRBD2. J lost 4 bases, V lost 4 bases, and 6 bases had no gene match. This CDR3 is built from 14 residues. The V gene's germline CDR1 is SGHRS and CDR2 YFSETQ. The CDR3 DNA reads TGCGCCAGCAGCCTAACAGCGGGAGCAGAGACCCAGTACTTC. This translates into CASSLTAGAETQYF.

There are a few counts of this clone. V gene TRBV20-1 combines with J gene TRBJ2-5; D uncertain. Germline lookup yields CDR1 DFQATT and CDR2 SNEGSKA (reference sequence). V dropped 2 bases and J dropped 6 bases, with 7 bases sitting between them. The CDR3 spans 11 residues. CDR3 in DNA: TGCAGTGCTAGATTGTCGCAGACCCAGTACTTC. Translated: CSARLSQTQYF.

This clone was observed a few times. The genes are TRBV19 and TRBJ1-1; D might be TRBD1 (5 bases). The CDR3 has 11 amino acids. V was cut by 9 bases and J by 2 bases, with 7 bases left in between. Germline V lookup: CDR1 LNHDA, CDR2 SQIVND (reference sequence). As DNA, the CDR3 is TGTGCCAGGACAGACAACACTGAAGCTTTCTTT. It is translated as CARTDNTEAFF.

The chain couples TRBV5-1 to TRBJ1-2; possible D gene TRBD1, 5 bases. The CDR3 is 13 amino acids. With 4 bases removed from V and 8 bases from J, the gap between germline ends came to 15 bases. CDR1 SGHRS and CDR2 YFSETQ come from the germline V gene. The CDR3 spells CASSPLEEGGYTF. The DNA for the CDR3 is TGCGCCAGCAGCCCCCTAGAGGAGGGGGGCTACACCTTC.

As concerns this clone: This sample also contains other DNA sequences that code for the same CDR3. V is TRBV2 and J is TRBJ2-7; D gene uncertain. Germline values: CDR1 SNHLY, CDR2 FYNNEI. The V and J ends lost 2 bases and 3 bases respectively, with 2 bases between them. CDR3 length: 11 residues. CDR3 DNA sequence: TGTGCCAGCAGTGAACACTACGAGCAGTACTTC. Its translation: CASSEHYEQYF.

This chain joins TRBV6-6 and TRBJ2-3; possible D gene TRBD2, 6 bases. Germline-derived CDR1 and CDR2 are MNHNY and SVGAGI (reference sequence). CDR3 length: 14 amino acids. The V end was cut by 7 bases, the J end by 2 bases, with 13 bases between. The CDR3, as DNA: TGTGCCAGCAACGGCGGGATTTACACAGATACGCAGTATTTT. Its protein is CASNGGIYTDTQYF.

The chain employs TRBV4-3 and TRBJ2-2; D gene uncertain. The V end was cut by 3 bases, the J end by 6 bases, with 14 bases between. Germline V gene data show CDR1 as LGHNA and CDR2 as YSLEER. The CDR3 contains 15 residues. The CDR3 coding sequence is TGCGCCAGCAGCCACCATACGGGCAGTTCCGGGGAGCTGTTTTTT. As protein: CASSHHTGSSGELFF.

This chain uses TRBV14 with TRBJ2-1; D is unclear. V was cut by 5 bases and J by 5 bases, with 4 bases left in between. Germline-derived CDR1 and CDR2 are SGHDN and FVKESK. The CDR3 is made up of 11 amino acids. The chain's CDR3 is CASSVHNEQFF. CDR3 sequence (DNA): TGTGCCAGCAGCGTACACAATGAGCAGTTCTTC.

The chain couples TRBV21-1 to TRBJ1-1. TRBV21-1 is labeled a pseudogene. The CDR3 runs 12 residues. Here the CDR3 reads CASIRRNTEAFF. The DNA for the CDR3 is TGTGCCAGCATTCGGCGGAACACTGAAGCTTTCTTT.

This chain connects TRBV28 to TRBJ2-7; D possibly corresponds to TRBD2 (6 bases). Trimming shortened V by 6 bases and J by 2 bases, and 14 bases separated the two germline ends. The CDR3 extends over 14 amino acids. Germline lookup yields CDR1 MDHEN and CDR2 SYDVKM. CDR3 nucleotides: TGTGCCAGCAGCACTCCGGGACTCCCCTACGAGCAGTACTTC. Amino acid sequence: CASSTPGLPYEQYF.